The 14 T cell receptor beta chains given below trace back to one sample, sequenced in a study of metastatic and nonmetastatic thyroid tumors. Each patient went into thyroid surgery without having received any treatment. TCRdb reanalyzed the PCR reads via MiXCR. Counted here are about 15,000 clones, around 25% occurring once; the ten biggest clones make up roughly 12%. Specimen: tumor tissue. These receptors came from a female donor with papillary thyroid cancer or a benign thyroid nodule (not recorded which). Some clones in this sample may be carry-over from other donors' samples.

This clone was observed once. This rearrangement joins TRBV20-1 to TRBJ2-7; D perhaps matches TRBD2 (6 bases). Trimming removed 3 bases at V and 2 bases at J, with 17 bases between. The CDR3 loop spans 15 amino acids. Germline V gene data show CDR1 as DFQATT and CDR2 as SNEGSKA (reference sequence). Here the CDR3 reads CSASPPGSPPYEQYF. CDR3 nucleotide sequence: TGCAGTGCTAGTCCTCCCGGGAGTCCTCCCTACGAGCAGTACTTC.

The chain joins TRBV20-1 to TRBJ2-1, with TRBD2 identical over 9 bases. The trim removed 6 bases at V and 3 bases at J, leaving 12 bases unmatched. The CDR3 contains 16 residues. Germline V CDR1 and CDR2: DFQATT, SNEGSKA (reference sequence). CDR3 residues: CSAPDVEREDYNEQFF. For the CDR3, the DNA is TGCAGTGCACCCGATGTGGAGCGGGAGGACTACAATGAGCAGTTCTTC.

The rearrangement links TRBV6-1 to TRBJ2-1; D may be TRBD2 (5 bases). Per the germline V gene, CDR1 is MNHNS and CDR2 is SASEGT. The CDR3 has 14 amino acids. Trimming left V 6 bases short and J 12 bases short, with 21 bases between. CDR3 nucleotide sequence: TGTGCCAGCAGAGCTCCCGGGGAGCCCCGATGGCAGTTCTTC. It translates to CASRAPGEPRWQFF.

This clone has ten or more counts. The V call is TRBV30, the J call TRBJ2-4, with 8 bases that match TRBD2. The CDR3 is 11 amino acids. V shed 5 bases, J shed 9 bases, and the junction held 3 bases outside the gene matches. Germline V gives CDR1 GTSNPN, CDR2 SVGIG (reference sequence). For the CDR3, the DNA is TGTGCCTGGGGTCGGGGGGGCATTCAGTACTTC. Translated: CAWGRGGIQYF.

The chain couples TRBV27 to TRBJ2-7; D possibly corresponds to TRBD2 (6 bases). The CDR3 spans 17 residues. V lost 5 bases and J 2 bases, leaving 22 bases between the germline ends. The germline V gene encodes CDR1 MNHEY and CDR2 SMNVEV (reference sequence). CDR3 sequence (DNA): TGTGCCAGCAGTGCGGGGTCTGGTACATGGGACCCCTACGAGCAGTACTTC. Protein: CASSAGSGTWDPYEQYF.

A few counts support this clone. The chain carries TRBV6-5 and TRBJ2-5; D may be TRBD2 (5 bases). This CDR3 region has 15 residues. CDR1 MNHEY and CDR2 SVGAGI come from the germline V gene. Trimming shortened V by 5 bases and J by 7 bases, and 20 bases separated the two germline ends. The CDR3 is CASSTPEDSGATQYF. For the CDR3, the DNA is TGTGCCAGCAGTACTCCCGAGGACTCTGGTGCGACCCAGTACTTC.

This clone was counted at least ten times. This may be a read error: a much more frequent sequence differs by one nucleotide. This chain links TRBV4-2 with TRBJ2-1, with 10 bases identical to TRBD2. The CDR3 covers 17 residues. Germline loops: CDR1 LGHNA, CDR2 YNFKEQ. CDR3 sequence: CASSQKMLAGVMNGQFF. The DNA for the CDR3 is TGTGCCAGCAGCCAAAAAATGCTAGCGGGAGTTATGAATGGGCAGTTCTTC.

By frequency in the sample, this clone is medium-sized. The gene calls are TRBV20-1 and TRBJ2-7, with TRBD2 matching 8 bases. With 0 bases clipped from V and 7 bases from J, the junction kept 11 bases outside the gene matches. This CDR3 has 15 residues. CDR1 is DFQATT, CDR2 SNEGSKA, per germline (reference sequence). CDR3 sequence: CSARDPSGSGGEQYF. The CDR3 bases are TGCAGTGCTAGAGATCCTAGCGGGTCCGGTGGGGAGCAGTACTTC.

This clone has at least ten counts. This chain links TRBV5-6 with TRBJ2-3, with a tentative D call TRBD2 (7 bases). This CDR3 spans 14 amino acids. V lost 4 bases and J lost 8, with 17 bases in between. In germline, CDR1 is SGHDT, CDR2 YYEEEE. DNA for the CDR3: TGTGCCAGCAGCACGAAAAGGGGAGGGGGTACGCAGTATTTT. Translating it yields CASSTKRGGGTQYF.

This clone was seen many times. V is TRBV10-3 and J is TRBJ1-4, with D maybe TRBD1 (6 bases). With 11 bases removed from V and 5 bases from J, the gap between germline ends came to 15 bases. The CDR3 is 13 amino acids. Germline CDR1 is ENHRY and CDR2 is SYGVKD. DNA of the CDR3: TGTGCCTCACAGGGAGACAGGAATGAAAAACTGTTTTTT. Translation gives CASQGDRNEKLFF.

This chain connects TRBV6-4 to TRBJ1-1, with D unclear. Germline loops: CDR1 MRHNA, CDR2 SNTAGT. The CDR3 extends over 13 amino acids. V was clipped by 3 bases and J by 1 base, with 6 bases between them. CDR3 DNA sequence: TGTGCCAGCAGTGAAGAAGAGAACACTGAAGCTTTCTTT. Translating it yields CASSEEENTEAFF.

Concerning this clone: One end of the junction fails to match germline, which may point to a read error. This chain uses TRBV7-9 with TRBJ1-6; no firm D call. Germline V lookup: CDR1 SEHNR, CDR2 FQNEAQ (reference sequence). The CDR3 is made up of 12 amino acids. Written as DNA, the CDR3 is TGTGCCATCAGCGAAAGTTATTCACCCCTCCACTTT. This sequence encodes CAISESYSPLHF.

Within the sample, this clone is medium-sized. The chain uses TRBV4-2 and TRBJ2-1; 11 bases match TRBD2. In germline, CDR1 is LGHNA, CDR2 YNFKEQ. This CDR3 has 16 amino acids. After removal of 0 bases from V and 4 bases from J, the junction contained 2 bases not matched to a gene. The CDR3 DNA reads TGTGCCAGCAGCCAAGATGGGACTAGCGGTTACAATGAGCAGTTCTTC. Its translation: CASSQDGTSGYNEQFF.

The chain has TRBV6-4 and TRBJ2-2; possible D gene TRBD1, 5 bases. Germline CDR1 is MRHNA and CDR2 is SNTAGT. The CDR3 has 13 residues. V was clipped by 5 bases and J by 7 bases, with 11 bases between them. CDR3: CASSTGSHGELFF. The CDR3 region has the DNA TGTGCCAGCAGTACAGGTTCCCACGGGGAGCTGTTTTTT.